A single sample gave rise to the 4 T cell receptor beta chains below, sequenced in a study of cytomegalovirus exposure and HLA in healthy donors. PCR employed 60 Vbeta and 13 Jbeta primers. The table came from immunoSEQ multiplex PCR; TCRdb's copy has only in-frame clones and leaves some out. The listing records 150,000 or so clones. Sequencing was performed on PBMCs. These receptors all stem from a man younger than 45 in good health and CMV-seronegative.

This chain links TRBV9 with TRBJ1-1, with D possibly being TRBD1 (5 bases). Looked up from germline, CDR1 is SGDLS and CDR2 is YYNGEE. The germline V and J ends were trimmed by 0 bases and 0 bases, with 12 bases remaining between them. CDR3 length: 16 residues. This chain's CDR3 is CASSVEMRGVNTEAFF. The CDR3 nucleotides are TGTGCCAGCAGCGTAGAGATGCGGGGGGTGAACACTGAAGCTTTCTTT.

J is TRBJ2-5 and V is TRBV18; perhaps TRBD1 as D (6 bases). The germline V and J ends were trimmed by 3 bases and 4 bases, with 12 bases remaining between them. Germline V gene sequence: CDR1 KGHSH, CDR2 LQKENI. The CDR3 runs to 14 residues. The CDR3 DNA sequence: TGTGCCAGCTCACCGGGGGCAGGCCGAGAGACCCAGTACTTC. Its protein is CASSPGAGRETQYF.

The V and J genes are TRBV19 and TRBJ2-7; 9 bases line up with TRBD1. The CDR3 runs 14 residues. CDR1 is LNHDA, CDR2 SQIVND, per germline (reference sequence). After removal of 7 bases from V and 8 bases from J, the junction contained 12 bases not matched to a gene. The CDR3 DNA reads as TGTGCCAGTACCCCCGCCGGGACAGGGTACAAGCAGTACTTC. Translation: CASTPAGTGYKQYF.

J is TRBJ2-1 and V is TRBV30, with 8 bases identical to TRBD2. CDR1 and CDR2 (germline): GTSNPN, SVGIG (reference sequence). CDR3 length: 16 residues. The ends lost 0 bases at V and 0 bases at J; junction bases unmatched: 4. The CDR3 sequence is CAWSVLGTSSYNEQFF. CDR3 nucleotide sequence: TGTGCCTGGAGTGTACTTGGGACTAGCTCCTACAATGAGCAGTTCTTC.